This T cell receptor (beta chain) appears in the sequencing data of a study of control samples from healthy donors and cancer patients. The V end was cut by 4 bases, the J end by 0 bases, with 13 bases between. CDR1 MNHEY and CDR2 SVGAGI come from the germline V gene. The CDR3 sequence is 15 residues long. The repertoire was sequenced with immunoSEQ multiplex PCR; TCRdb's copy has only in-frame clones and lacks some. This sample yields tens of thousands of clones, of which over 90% are seen a single time; about 20% belongs to the top ten. This TCR was sampled from a woman aged 45 to 65 with head and neck cancer. Sequencing was done on a sample of PBMCs. The chain has TRBV6-5 and TRBJ2-7, with no clear D. CDR3 loop: CASSSDGRSSYEQYF. The CDR3 bases are TGTGCCAGCAGTTCCGACGGTCGAAGCTCCTACGAGCAGTACTTC.